One sample yielded the 20 T cell receptor beta chains listed below, sequenced in a study of T cells in localized non-small cell lung cancer. Produced via immunoSEQ multiplex PCR; TCRdb's table is partial and in-frame only. The sample shows tens of thousands of clones, 88% of them seen only once. Sequencing was performed on peripheral blood, taken before any cancer treatment. The source is a woman aged 40-69 years with stage I squamous cell lung carcinoma.

This clone was seen a handful of times. The chain uses TRBV27 and TRBJ1-1; TRBD1 agrees at 8 bases. Germline V gene lookup returns CDR1 MNHEY and CDR2 SMNVEV (reference sequence). The CDR3 has 17 residues. With V trimmed by 6 bases and J by 0 bases, 12 bases remained unmatched. The CDR3 here is CASRRPGTGRMNTEAFF. CDR3 bases: TGTGCCAGCAGACGACCTGGGACAGGAAGAATGAACACTGAAGCTTTCTTT.

The V gene is TRBV2, the J gene TRBJ2-7; no definite D call. The V gene lost 7 bases and the J gene lost 2 bases, with 9 bases spanning the gap. Germline V gives CDR1 SNHLY, CDR2 FYNNEI. The CDR3 consists of 12 residues. The CDR3 loop is CASNVVPYEQYF. The DNA of the CDR3 is TGTGCCAGCAATGTCGTACCCTACGAGCAGTACTTC.

The chain has TRBV5-5 and TRBJ1-5; D call uncertain. Trimming pared 2 bases from V and 5 bases from J, leaving 11 bases between. CDR1 SGHKS and CDR2 YYEKEE come from the germline V gene (reference sequence). The length of the CDR3 is 14 residues. DNA for the CDR3: TGTGCCAGCAGCTTAGGGTTTTTCGATCAGCCCCAGCATTTT. Translation gives CASSLGFFDQPQHF.

The rearrangement links TRBV19 to TRBJ2-6, with D possibly being TRBD1 (6 bases). The V gene lost 4 bases and the J gene lost 3 bases, with 19 bases spanning the gap. The length of the CDR3 is 18 residues. Germline-derived CDR1 and CDR2 are LNHDA and SQIVND (reference sequence). The CDR3 sequence is CASSKLGQLGLGANVLTF. CDR3 bases: TGTGCCAGTAGTAAACTAGGACAGCTCGGACTTGGGGCCAACGTCCTGACTTTC.

This chain links TRBV7-9 with TRBJ2-7; 9 nucleotides line up with TRBD2. The germline gives CDR1 SEHNR, CDR2 FQNEAQ (reference sequence). The CDR3 extends over 15 amino acids. With 1 base clipped from V and 4 bases from J, the junction kept 5 bases outside the gene matches. The CDR3 sequence is CASSLEGSGGYEQYF. The CDR3 region has the DNA TGTGCCAGCAGCTTAGAAGGTAGCGGGGGTTACGAGCAGTACTTC.

The chain joins TRBV6-5 to TRBJ1-2, with no clear D. V lost 0 bases and J lost 1, with 6 bases in between. The CDR3 totals 14 residues. CDR1 and CDR2 (germline): MNHEY, SVGAGI. The DNA of the CDR3 is TGTGCCAGCAGTTACTCAGGGAATAACTATGGCTACACCTTC. Protein: CASSYSGNNYGYTF.

J is TRBJ2-3 and V is TRBV5-1; 7 nucleotides line up with TRBD2. V trimming: 4 bases; J trimming: 4 bases; junction bases outside the gene matches: 3. The CDR3 is 13 residues long. Germline lookup yields CDR1 SGHRS and CDR2 YFSETQ. For the CDR3, the DNA is TGCGCCAGCAGCCCTAGCGGCTCAGATACGCAGTATTTT. Its translation is CASSPSGSDTQYF. Supplemented by reference TRBV5-1 and TRBJ2-3, the full variable domain reads KAGVTQTPRYLIKTRGQQVTLSCSPISGHRSVSWYQQTPGQGLQFLFEYFSETQRNKGNFPGRFSGRQFSNSRSEMNVSTLELGDSALYLCASSPSGSDTQYFGPGTRLTVL.

The rearrangement links TRBV7-9 to TRBJ2-7; no reliable D call. V lost 5 bases and J lost 7, with 18 bases in between. The CDR3 contains 14 residues. Looked up from germline, CDR1 is SEHNR and CDR2 is FQNEAQ (reference sequence). CDR3 loop: CASSTRTPDGEQYF. The CDR3 bases are TGTGCCAGCAGCACAAGGACGCCGGATGGGGAGCAGTACTTC.

This sequence joins TRBV6-1 and TRBJ2-7, with D possibly being TRBD1 or TRBD2 (5 bases each). This CDR3 has 13 amino acids. Germline lookup yields CDR1 MNHNS and CDR2 SASEGT. Trimming removed 3 bases from V and 4 bases from J, with 10 bases in between. DNA of the CDR3: TGTGCCAGCAGTGAGGCGAGGGGTTACGAGCAGTACTTC. Protein product: CASSEARGYEQYF.

The chain recombines TRBV29-1 with TRBJ2-2, with D perhaps TRBD1 or TRBD2 (6 bases each). The CDR3 totals 14 residues. Germline V gene sequence: CDR1 SQVTM, CDR2 ANQGSEA. The V end was cut by 4 bases, the J end by 5 bases, with 14 bases between. This CDR3 reads CSVAGQGRTGELFF. CDR3 DNA: TGCAGCGTTGCCGGCCAGGGGAGGACCGGGGAGCTGTTTTTT.

The J gene is TRBJ1-1, the V gene TRBV7-2; no clear D gene. Germline lookup yields CDR1 SGHTA and CDR2 FQGNSA. The V end was cut by 4 bases, the J end by 7 bases, with 7 bases between. The CDR3 loop spans 11 amino acids. The CDR3 bases are TGTGCCAGCAGCTACATAGGTGAAGCTTTCTTT. Its protein product is CASSYIGEAFF.

This clone has just one count. The chain couples TRBV11-2 to TRBJ1-2; D uncertain. Germline V gives CDR1 SGHAT, CDR2 FQNNGV. Trimming shortened V by 2 bases and J by 8 bases, and 21 bases separated the two germline ends. The CDR3 consists of 16 residues. CDR3 coding DNA: TGTGCCAGCAGCTTAAACAGCCTCCTTACCGTGGGGGGCTACACCTTC. This encodes CASSLNSLLTVGGYTF.

The V and J genes are TRBV5-6 and TRBJ2-1; D unclear. This CDR3 contains 16 residues. Trimming removed 0 bases from V and 2 bases from J, with 12 bases in between. Germline-derived CDR1 and CDR2 are SGHDT and YYEEEE. The CDR3 here is CASSLGPRSPYNEQFF. CDR3 bases: TGTGCCAGCAGCTTGGGGCCCCGATCCCCCTACAATGAGCAGTTCTTC.

This chain links TRBV28 with TRBJ1-2, with 8 bases fitting TRBD1. This CDR3 spans 17 amino acids. Trimming removed 5 bases from V and 5 bases from J; junction bases left unmatched: 16. Germline V gene lookup returns CDR1 MDHEN and CDR2 SYDVKM. The CDR3 nucleotides read TGTGCCAGCAGTGGAACCTCGCAGGGGGCTCGCCCTTATGGCTACACCTTC. As protein: CASSGTSQGARPYGYTF.

In this sample, this clone turned up once. V and J are TRBV7-2 and TRBJ1-5; 8 bases line up with TRBD1. Germline V lookup: CDR1 SGHTA, CDR2 FQGNSA. This CDR3 contains 15 residues. Germline trimming cut 1 base from V and 3 bases from J; bases unmatched to any gene: 2. CDR3 amino acids: CASSLGTGFNQPQHF. The CDR3 DNA is TGTGCCAGCAGCTTAGGGACAGGGTTCAATCAGCCCCAGCATTTT.

The rearrangement uses TRBV7-3 and TRBJ2-3, with D perhaps given as TRBD1 or TRBD2 (7 bases each). This CDR3 has 16 amino acids. Germline CDR1 and CDR2: SGHTA and FQGTGA. The V and J ends lost 4 bases and 1 base respectively, with 15 bases between them. CDR3 protein: CASSSHRGGGTDTQYF. As DNA, the CDR3 is TGTGCCAGCAGCTCTCACAGGGGAGGGGGCACAGATACGCAGTATTTT.

V and J are TRBV9 and TRBJ1-6; D uncertain. The germline V gene encodes CDR1 SGDLS and CDR2 YYNGEE. Trimming stripped 0 bases from V and 3 bases from J, with 4 bases between. This CDR3 comprises 14 residues. In DNA form, the CDR3 reads TGTGCCAGCAGCGTAGGAAACTATAATTCACCCCTCCACTTT. This sequence encodes CASSVGNYNSPLHF.

The CDR3 is CASSLERGQGAIGEQYF. Here the CDR3 DNA reads TGTGCCAGCAGCTTAGAGCGGGGACAGGGGGCGATTGGCGAGCAGTACTTC. The V call is TRBV7-2, the J call TRBJ2-7, with 12 bases fitting TRBD1. CDR3 size: 17 residues. Germline V lookup: CDR1 SGHTA, CDR2 FQGNSA. The V segment lost 1 base and the J segment 6 bases; nucleotides outside the gene matches: 10.

V and J are TRBV2 and TRBJ2-2, with no clear D. The CDR3 spans 15 residues. Per the germline V gene, CDR1 is SNHLY and CDR2 is FYNNEI. The V end was cut by 5 bases, the J end by 5 bases, with 15 bases between. The CDR3 bases are TGTGCCAGCAGTCTGACCCTCTGGGGTACCGGGGAGCTGTTTTTT. Its translation is CASSLTLWGTGELFF.

V gene TRBV5-1 combines with J gene TRBJ1-2; 7 bases map to TRBD1. Germline V gene data show CDR1 as SGHRS and CDR2 as YFSETQ. CDR3 size: 13 residues. Trimming took 5 bases from V and 7 from J; bases not matched to a gene: 8. CDR3 in amino acids: CASRDDRAGGYTF. CDR3 DNA sequence: TGCGCCAGCAGGGATGACAGGGCAGGTGGCTACACCTTC. The variable domain in full, with the rest retrieved from reference TRBV5-1 and TRBJ1-2, is KAGVTQTPRYLIKTRGQQVTLSCSPISGHRSVSWYQQTPGQGLQFLFEYFSETQRNKGNFPGRFSGRQFSNSRSEMNVSTLELGDSALYLCASRDDRAGGYTFGSGTRLTVV.